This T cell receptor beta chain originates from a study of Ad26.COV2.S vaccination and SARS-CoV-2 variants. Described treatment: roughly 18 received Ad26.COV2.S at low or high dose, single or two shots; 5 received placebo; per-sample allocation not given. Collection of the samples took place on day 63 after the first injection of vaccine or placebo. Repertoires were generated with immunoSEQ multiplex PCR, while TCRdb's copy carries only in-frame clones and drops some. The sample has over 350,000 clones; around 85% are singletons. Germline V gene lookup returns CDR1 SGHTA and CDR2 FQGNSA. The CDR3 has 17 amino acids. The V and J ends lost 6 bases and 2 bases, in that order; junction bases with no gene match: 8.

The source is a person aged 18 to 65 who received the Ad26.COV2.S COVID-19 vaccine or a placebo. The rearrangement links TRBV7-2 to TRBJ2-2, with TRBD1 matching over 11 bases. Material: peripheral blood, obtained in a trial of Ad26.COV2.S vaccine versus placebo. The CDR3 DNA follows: TGTGCCAGCAGTCATAGAGGGACAGGGGGTAACACCGGGGAGCTGTTTTTT. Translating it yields CASSHRGTGGNTGELFF. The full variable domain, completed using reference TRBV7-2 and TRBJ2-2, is GAGVSQSPSNKVTEKGKDVELRCDPISGHTALYWYRQSLGQGLEFLIYFQGNSAPDKSGLPSDRFSAERTGGSVSTLTIQRTQQEDSAVYLCASSHRGTGGNTGELFFGEGSRLTVL.